These 19 T cell receptor beta chains were sequenced from one sample in a study of T-cell memory formation after mild COVID-19. TCRdb reprocessed the 5' RACE reads via MiXCR and lists one record per CDR3 protein. The sample shows 250,000 to 350,000 distinct CDR3 sequences, 15% to 20% of them seen only once. Sequences were obtained from PBMCs or a T cell subset sorted from them (not recorded which). The receptors were sampled from a man in his late teens or twenties who had mild COVID-19 (a few samples of this study predate the infection). Cell type and time point are not known.

The sample holds a few counts of this clonotype. This chain connects TRBV12-3 or TRBV12-4 to TRBJ2-3, with D perhaps given as TRBD1 or TRBD2 (6 bases each). The germline V and J ends were trimmed by 5 bases and 5 bases, with 20 bases remaining between them. CDR3 size: 16 residues. CDR3 sequence: CASSPSGGLGIDTQYF. The CDR3 DNA reads TGTGCCAGCAGTCCAAGTGGGGGGCTCGGTATAGATACGCAGTATTTT.

The CDR3 bases are TGTGCCAGCAGTTCATTGGTCGATCAGCCCCAGCATTTT. Translation: CASSSLVDQPQHF. The genes are TRBV12-3 or TRBV12-4 and TRBJ1-5; D is ambiguous. The CDR3 totals 13 residues. V shed 4 bases and J shed 5 bases, with 9 bases lying between them.

There are a few counts of this clonotype. The chain couples TRBV30 to TRBJ1-5; D remains ambiguous. The germline V and J ends were trimmed by 0 bases and 2 bases, with 5 bases remaining between them. This CDR3 spans 13 amino acids. Germline V gene lookup returns CDR1 GTSNPN and CDR2 SVGIG (reference sequence). CDR3 loop: CAWSVFGNQPQHF. CDR3 sequence (DNA): TGTGCCTGGAGTGTATTTGGCAATCAGCCCCAGCATTTT.

This chain joins TRBV6-5 and TRBJ2-1, with 8 positions matching TRBD1. The length of the CDR3 is 14 residues. Germline CDR1 MNHEY, CDR2 SVGAGI. Unmatched junction bases numbered 2, after V lost 7 bases and J lost 0 bases. The chain's CDR3 is CASNDRGSYNEQFF. The CDR3, as DNA: TGTGCCAGCAACGACAGGGGCTCCTACAATGAGCAGTTCTTC.

The genes are TRBV20-1 and TRBJ2-3; tentative D call: TRBD2 (6 bases). The CDR3 has 13 amino acids. Germline values: CDR1 DFQATT, CDR2 SNEGSKA (reference sequence). V was cut by 7 bases and J by 6 bases, with 17 bases left in between. Here the CDR3 reads CSGLGGVMDTQYF. The DNA of the CDR3 is TGCAGTGGACTGGGGGGAGTGATGGATACGCAGTATTTT.

The genes are TRBV7-2 and TRBJ2-5; 9 bases align to TRBD2. Germline trimming cut 3 bases from V and 5 bases from J; bases unmatched to any gene: 4. The CDR3 is made up of 14 amino acids. The germline V gene encodes CDR1 SGHTA and CDR2 FQGNSA. The CDR3 spells CASSLAGGPETQYF. Here the CDR3 DNA reads TGTGCCAGCAGCTTGGCGGGGGGGCCGGAGACCCAGTACTTC.

The V call is TRBV4-3, the J call TRBJ2-1; 11 nucleotides match TRBD2. This CDR3 has 16 residues. Trimming cost V 0 bases and J 6 bases; bases outside gene matches: 4. CDR1 and CDR2 from the germline V gene are LGHNA and YSLEER. The CDR3 loop reads CASSQDIAGGFNEQFF. The CDR3 nucleotides are TGCGCCAGCAGCCAAGATATAGCGGGGGGGTTCAATGAGCAGTTCTTC.

The chain recombines TRBV4-1 with TRBJ2-7, with a tentative D call TRBD1 (7 bases). V lost 0 bases and J 9 bases, leaving 21 bases between the germline ends. Per the germline V gene, CDR1 is MGHRA and CDR2 is YSYEKL. The CDR3 runs 16 residues. CDR3 sequence: CASSQERETTGLRQYF. The DNA of the CDR3 is TGCGCCAGCAGCCAAGAGCGGGAAACGACAGGGTTAAGGCAGTACTTC.

This clonotype was seen only a few times. This chain uses TRBV7-9 with TRBJ2-3, with TRBD1 as a possible D gene (6 bases). V lost 4 bases and J lost 2, with 19 bases in between. Germline CDR1 is SEHNR and CDR2 is FQNEAQ (reference sequence). The CDR3 sequence is 17 residues long. The CDR3 loop is CASSYASDSRPTDTQYF. The DNA of the CDR3 is TGTGCCAGCAGCTATGCTTCGGACAGCCGCCCCACAGATACGCAGTATTTT.

The table lists this clonotype with a few counts. This chain joins TRBV20-1 and TRBJ2-1; no firm D call. The CDR3 is 12 amino acids. Germline CDR1 is DFQATT and CDR2 is SNEGSKA (reference sequence). The V end lost 0 bases, the J end lost 5 bases, and 5 bases lay between the germline ends. The CDR3 sequence: CSAREINNEQFF. The CDR3 DNA sequence: TGCAGTGCTAGAGAAATTAACAATGAGCAGTTCTTC.

The V and J genes are TRBV6-2 or TRBV6-3 and TRBJ2-5; TRBD1 agrees at 7 bases. The CDR3 runs to 14 residues. Germline V CDR1 and CDR2: MNHEY, SVGEGT. The junction had 9 bases not matched to a gene; V was cut back by 5 bases and J by 6 bases. The CDR3: CASSTRTGPKTQYF. In nucleotides, the CDR3 is TGTGCCAGCAGTACCCGGACAGGACCCAAGACCCAGTACTTC.

This clonotype was observed a few times. CDR3: CASTLGRVGSPLHF. The DNA for the CDR3 is TGTGCCAGCACCCTGGGCAGGGTCGGTTCACCCCTCCACTTT. The rearrangement uses TRBV3-1 and TRBJ1-6; maybe TRBD1 (5 bases). CDR1 is LGHDT and CDR2 is YNNKEL in the germline V gene (reference sequence). The CDR3 runs to 14 residues. The V gene lost 7 bases and the J gene lost 9 bases, with 16 bases spanning the gap. The full variable domain, completed using reference TRBV3-1 and TRBJ1-6, is DTAVSQTPKYLVTQMGNDKSIKCEQNLGHDTMYWYKQDSKKFLKIMFSYNNKELIINETVPNRFSPKSPDKAHLNLHINSLELGDSAVYFCASTLGRVGSPLHFGNGTRLTVT.

This clonotype turned up a few times. V and J are TRBV5-4 and TRBJ2-3, with D uncertain. Trimming pared 1 base from V and 6 bases from J, leaving 9 bases between. Germline loops: CDR1 SGHNT, CDR2 YYREEE (reference sequence). CDR3 length equals 13 residues. This CDR3 reads CASSLFGADTQYF. For the CDR3, the DNA is TGTGCCAGCAGCTTGTTCGGTGCGGATACGCAGTATTTT.

This clonotype occurred a few times. DNA for the CDR3: TGTGCCAGCACCCCCAGTAAAACAGCCGACACCGGGGAGCTGTTTTTT. The encoded protein is CASTPSKTADTGELFF. The chain recombines TRBV3-1 with TRBJ2-2, with unresolved D. The CDR3 totals 16 residues. Germline loops: CDR1 LGHDT, CDR2 YNNKEL (reference sequence). V was pared by 7 bases and J by 3 bases, with 18 bases between.

The J gene is TRBJ2-3, the V gene TRBV6-2 or TRBV6-3; tentative D call: TRBD2 (5 bases). Germline V CDR1 and CDR2: MNHEY, SVGEGT. Trimming removed 8 bases from V and 4 bases from J, with 13 bases in between. The CDR3 covers 13 residues. The CDR3 loop is CASARAGSDTQYF. The CDR3 region has the DNA TGTGCCAGCGCGAGGGCCGGATCAGATACGCAGTATTTT.

The genes are TRBV12-3 or TRBV12-4 and TRBJ1-2; D is unresolved. Between the trimmed V and J ends, which lost 8 bases and 4 bases, there was a span of 11 bases. The CDR3 consists of 12 residues. DNA for the CDR3: TGTGCCAGCGGGGTCACCAGCTATGGCTACACCTTC. Amino acid sequence: CASGVTSYGYTF.

This clonotype was counted at least ten times. The rearrangement joins TRBV20-1 to TRBJ1-2; no firm D call. Germline CDR1 DFQATT, CDR2 SNEGSKA (reference sequence). The CDR3 consists of 13 residues. The V gene lost 3 bases and the J gene lost 1 base, with 9 bases spanning the gap. The CDR3 coding sequence is TGCAGTGCTAGGAAACCCCTTAACTATGGCTACACCTTC. It specifies CSARKPLNYGYTF.

This clonotype has a handful of counts. CDR3 sequence reads: CASSPSTPAAETQYF. CDR3 DNA sequence: TGTGCCAGCAGCCCATCGACCCCGGCCGCGGAGACCCAGTACTTC. This chain joins TRBV3-1 and TRBJ2-5; no clear D. V lost 4 bases and J lost 5, with 17 bases in between. The length of the CDR3 is 15 residues. Per germline, CDR1 LGHDT and CDR2 YNNKEL (reference sequence).

In DNA form, the CDR3 reads TGTGCCAGCAGCTTAAGTCTAGCGGGAGGTAGTAAGCAGTTCTTC. As protein: CASSLSLAGGSKQFF. V and J are TRBV7-2 and TRBJ2-1; 11 nucleotides line up with TRBD2. The V gene's germline CDR1 is SGHTA and CDR2 FQGNSA. The J segment lost 11 bases and the V segment lost 2 bases, leaving 8 bases of the junction unmatched. The CDR3 contains 15 residues.